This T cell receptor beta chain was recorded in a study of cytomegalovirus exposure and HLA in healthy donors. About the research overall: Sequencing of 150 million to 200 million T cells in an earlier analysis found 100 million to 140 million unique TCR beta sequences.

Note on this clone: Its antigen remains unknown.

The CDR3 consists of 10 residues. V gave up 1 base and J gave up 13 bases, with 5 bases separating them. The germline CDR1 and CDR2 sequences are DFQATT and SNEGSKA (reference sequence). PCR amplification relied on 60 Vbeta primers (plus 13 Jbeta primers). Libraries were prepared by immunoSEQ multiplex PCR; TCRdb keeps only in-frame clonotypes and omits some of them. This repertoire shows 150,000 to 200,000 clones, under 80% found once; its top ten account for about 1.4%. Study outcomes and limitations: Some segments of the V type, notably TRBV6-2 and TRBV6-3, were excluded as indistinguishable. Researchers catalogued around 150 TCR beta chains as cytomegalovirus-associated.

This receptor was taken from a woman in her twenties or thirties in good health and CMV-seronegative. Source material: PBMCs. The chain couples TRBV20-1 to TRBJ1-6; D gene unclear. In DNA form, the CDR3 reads TGCAGTGCTAGAGGGCCGCCCCTCCACTTT. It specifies CSARGPPLHF.